What follows are 10 T cell receptor beta chains derived from one specimen sequenced in a study of cytomegalovirus exposure and HLA in healthy donors. Primers included in the PCR were 60 Vbeta and 13 Jbeta primers. This table comes from immunoSEQ multiplex PCR, and its TCRdb copy is limited to in-frame clones, with some not included. The data hold a few hundred thousand clones, with roughly 80% observed a single time. The sequenced material came from PBMCs. The source of these receptors is a girl under 18 in good health and CMV-seronegative.

V and J are TRBV2 and TRBJ2-2; possible D gene TRBD1, 6 bases. Germline V gene data show CDR1 as SNHLY and CDR2 as FYNNEI. CDR3 length: 16 residues. V lost 9 bases to trimming and J lost 2 bases, with 19 bases between them. CDR3 loop: CASRTEPRINTGELFF. The DNA of the CDR3 is TGTGCCAGTAGGACAGAGCCCAGAATTAACACCGGGGAGCTGTTTTTT.

The chain uses TRBV7-2 and TRBJ1-4, with 7 bases matching TRBD1. The CDR3 covers 14 residues. After removal of 6 bases from V and 5 bases from J, the junction contained 6 bases not matched to a gene. Germline CDR1 is SGHTA and CDR2 is FQGNSA. The CDR3 region is CASRRTGLNEKLFF. The CDR3 nucleotides read TGTGCCAGCAGGAGGACAGGCCTGAATGAAAAACTGTTTTTT.

The chain carries TRBV20-1 and TRBJ1-2; perhaps TRBD1 as D (5 bases). Germline V gene lookup returns CDR1 DFQATT and CDR2 SNEGSKA (reference sequence). The ends were cut back, 6 bases at V and 12 bases at J, with 14 bases in the middle. The CDR3 is 10 amino acids. DNA for the CDR3: TGCAGTGCGGCGACAGTCCCTAACACCTTC. Translating gives CSAATVPNTF.

This clone was detected only once. This chain connects TRBV4-3 to TRBJ1-6; TRBD1 matches at 8 bases. The CDR3 covers 17 residues. Germline values: CDR1 LGHNA, CDR2 YSLEER. V shed 1 base, J shed 7 bases, and the junction held 9 bases outside the gene matches. The CDR3 DNA reads TGCGCCAGCAGCCAAGGACCGGGACAGGCGGCGAATTCACCCCTCCACTTT. Its protein product is CASSQGPGQAANSPLHF.

CDR3 sequence reads: CATSRADRTYGYNEQFF. The CDR3 DNA follows: TGTGCCACCAGCAGAGCTGACAGGACTTACGGATACAATGAGCAGTTCTTC. The chain joins TRBV15 to TRBJ2-1, with a tentative D call TRBD1 (6 bases). CDR1 is LNHNV, CDR2 YYDKDF, per germline (reference sequence). V was shortened by 1 base and J by 4 bases, with 17 bases between the two germline ends. This CDR3 has 17 residues.

This clone is a singleton in its sample. The J gene is TRBJ1-4, the V gene TRBV29-1; 8 positions agree with TRBD1. This CDR3 is 15 amino acids long. Trimming cost V 2 bases and J 8 bases; bases outside gene matches: 10. The germline V gene encodes CDR1 SQVTM and CDR2 ANQGSEA. Written as DNA, the CDR3 is TGCAGCGTTGAAATCGCGCAGGGGGCCAAGGAAAAACTGTTTTTT. The encoded protein is CSVEIAQGAKEKLFF.

V gene TRBV5-4 combines with J gene TRBJ2-4; 7 bases match TRBD2. Germline V CDR1 and CDR2: SGHNT, YYREEE (reference sequence). Trimming at V came to 0 bases and at J to 0 bases, leaving 0 bases not matched to a gene. The length of the CDR3 is 15 residues. This CDR3 is CASSLGGGAKNIQYF. The CDR3 bases are TGTGCCAGCAGCTTGGGCGGGGGAGCCAAAAACATTCAGTACTTC.

This chain links TRBV19 with TRBJ2-1, with TRBD2 matching over 8 bases. Germline trimming cut 8 bases from V and 10 bases from J; bases unmatched to any gene: 10. The length of the CDR3 is 13 residues. CDR1 LNHDA and CDR2 SQIVND come from the germline V gene (reference sequence). This CDR3 is CASLGTRGVEQFF. The DNA of the CDR3 is TGTGCCAGTCTCGGGACTAGGGGTGTAGAGCAGTTCTTC. The full variable domain, with the rest looked up from reference TRBV19 and TRBJ2-1, is DGGITQSPKYLFRKEGQNVTLSCEQNLNHDAMYWYRQDPGQGLRLIYYSQIVNDFQKGDIAEGYSVSREKKESFPLTVTSAQKNPTAFYLCASLGTRGVEQFFGPGTRLTVL.

This chain links TRBV11-2 with TRBJ2-2; a possible D gene is TRBD1 (6 bases). There are 16 residues in the CDR3. The V and J ends lost 1 base and 6 bases respectively, with 15 bases between them. The germline CDR1 and CDR2 sequences are SGHAT and FQNNGV. CDR3 sequence: CASSLVSRTAPGELFF. CDR3 DNA: TGTGCCAGCAGCTTAGTATCGAGGACAGCGCCCGGGGAGCTGTTTTTT.

This clone was observed a handful of times. The V and J genes are TRBV30 and TRBJ1-2; D not certain. Germline V gives CDR1 GTSNPN, CDR2 SVGIG (reference sequence). The CDR3 extends over 12 amino acids. Trimming took 2 bases from V and 4 from J, leaving 8 bases between them. The CDR3 sequence is CAWSPASYGYTF. CDR3 nucleotides: TGTGCCTGGAGTCCAGCTAGCTATGGCTACACCTTC.